A single sample is the source of the 4 T cell receptor beta chains below, sequenced in a study of glioma-infiltrating T cells after dendritic cell vaccination. Libraries were prepared by immunoSEQ multiplex PCR; TCRdb keeps only in-frame clonotypes and omits some of them. This sample has more than 55,000 clones, with 85% to 90% found just once. Time point described: after dendritic cell vaccination, including at tumor progression/relapse. This sample comprised blood, obtained after dendritic cell vaccination. Source of these receptors: a human donor with glioblastoma.

This clone was recorded only once. V is TRBV4-1 and J is TRBJ2-7; D gene uncertain. This CDR3 has 13 residues. CDR1 and CDR2 from the germline V gene are MGHRA and YSYEKL. The germline V and J ends were trimmed by 2 bases and 3 bases, with 8 bases remaining between them. The CDR3 nucleotides read TGCGCCAGCAGCCAACAGGTAAACTACGAGCAGTACTTC. Encoded protein: CASSQQVNYEQYF.

This CDR3 is CATSRVRTEAFF. The DNA of the CDR3 is TGTGCCACCAGCAGAGTCAGAACTGAAGCTTTCTTT. The chain employs TRBV15 and TRBJ1-1; D call uncertain. Trimming took off 1 base at V and 5 bases at J, with 5 bases between the two ends. CDR3 length: 12 amino acids. Germline CDR1 is LNHNV and CDR2 is YYDKDF (reference sequence). The whole variable domain, filled in from reference TRBV15 and TRBJ1-1, reads DAMVIQNPRYQVTQFGKPVTLSCSQTLNHNVMYWYQQKSSQAPKLLFHYYDKDFNNEADTPDNFQSRRPNTSFCFLDIRSPGLGDTAMYLCATSRVRTEAFFGQGTRLTVV.

This clone was recorded only once. This sequence joins TRBV25-1 and TRBJ2-4; D gene ambiguous. CDR1 is MGHDK and CDR2 is SYGVNS in the germline V gene. CDR3 size: 11 residues. V was clipped by 6 bases and J by 8 bases, with 8 bases between them. DNA for the CDR3: TGTGCCAGCAGAAACCGGGACATTCAGTACTTC. This translates into CASRNRDIQYF.

The rearrangement joins TRBV6-1 to TRBJ1-2; 8 bases agree with TRBD1. The CDR3 runs to 15 residues. With V trimmed by 6 bases and J by 0 bases, 6 bases remained unmatched. CDR1 and CDR2 (germline): MNHNS, SASEGT. CDR3 loop: CASSRATGANYGYTF. CDR3 nucleotide sequence: TGTGCCAGCAGCCGAGCGACAGGGGCTAACTATGGCTACACCTTC.